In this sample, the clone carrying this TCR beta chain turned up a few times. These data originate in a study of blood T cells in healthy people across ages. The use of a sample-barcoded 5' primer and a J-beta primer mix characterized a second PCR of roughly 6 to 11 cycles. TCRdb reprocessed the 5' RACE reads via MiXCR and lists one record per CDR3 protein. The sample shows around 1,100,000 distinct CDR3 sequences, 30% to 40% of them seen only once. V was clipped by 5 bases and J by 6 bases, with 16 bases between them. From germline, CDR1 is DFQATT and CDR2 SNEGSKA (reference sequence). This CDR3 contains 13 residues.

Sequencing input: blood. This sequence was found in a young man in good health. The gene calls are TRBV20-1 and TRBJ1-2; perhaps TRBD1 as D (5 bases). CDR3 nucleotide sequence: TGCAGTGCTTCCCGGGGGGTTGGGGATGGCTACACCTTC. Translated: CSASRGVGDGYTF.